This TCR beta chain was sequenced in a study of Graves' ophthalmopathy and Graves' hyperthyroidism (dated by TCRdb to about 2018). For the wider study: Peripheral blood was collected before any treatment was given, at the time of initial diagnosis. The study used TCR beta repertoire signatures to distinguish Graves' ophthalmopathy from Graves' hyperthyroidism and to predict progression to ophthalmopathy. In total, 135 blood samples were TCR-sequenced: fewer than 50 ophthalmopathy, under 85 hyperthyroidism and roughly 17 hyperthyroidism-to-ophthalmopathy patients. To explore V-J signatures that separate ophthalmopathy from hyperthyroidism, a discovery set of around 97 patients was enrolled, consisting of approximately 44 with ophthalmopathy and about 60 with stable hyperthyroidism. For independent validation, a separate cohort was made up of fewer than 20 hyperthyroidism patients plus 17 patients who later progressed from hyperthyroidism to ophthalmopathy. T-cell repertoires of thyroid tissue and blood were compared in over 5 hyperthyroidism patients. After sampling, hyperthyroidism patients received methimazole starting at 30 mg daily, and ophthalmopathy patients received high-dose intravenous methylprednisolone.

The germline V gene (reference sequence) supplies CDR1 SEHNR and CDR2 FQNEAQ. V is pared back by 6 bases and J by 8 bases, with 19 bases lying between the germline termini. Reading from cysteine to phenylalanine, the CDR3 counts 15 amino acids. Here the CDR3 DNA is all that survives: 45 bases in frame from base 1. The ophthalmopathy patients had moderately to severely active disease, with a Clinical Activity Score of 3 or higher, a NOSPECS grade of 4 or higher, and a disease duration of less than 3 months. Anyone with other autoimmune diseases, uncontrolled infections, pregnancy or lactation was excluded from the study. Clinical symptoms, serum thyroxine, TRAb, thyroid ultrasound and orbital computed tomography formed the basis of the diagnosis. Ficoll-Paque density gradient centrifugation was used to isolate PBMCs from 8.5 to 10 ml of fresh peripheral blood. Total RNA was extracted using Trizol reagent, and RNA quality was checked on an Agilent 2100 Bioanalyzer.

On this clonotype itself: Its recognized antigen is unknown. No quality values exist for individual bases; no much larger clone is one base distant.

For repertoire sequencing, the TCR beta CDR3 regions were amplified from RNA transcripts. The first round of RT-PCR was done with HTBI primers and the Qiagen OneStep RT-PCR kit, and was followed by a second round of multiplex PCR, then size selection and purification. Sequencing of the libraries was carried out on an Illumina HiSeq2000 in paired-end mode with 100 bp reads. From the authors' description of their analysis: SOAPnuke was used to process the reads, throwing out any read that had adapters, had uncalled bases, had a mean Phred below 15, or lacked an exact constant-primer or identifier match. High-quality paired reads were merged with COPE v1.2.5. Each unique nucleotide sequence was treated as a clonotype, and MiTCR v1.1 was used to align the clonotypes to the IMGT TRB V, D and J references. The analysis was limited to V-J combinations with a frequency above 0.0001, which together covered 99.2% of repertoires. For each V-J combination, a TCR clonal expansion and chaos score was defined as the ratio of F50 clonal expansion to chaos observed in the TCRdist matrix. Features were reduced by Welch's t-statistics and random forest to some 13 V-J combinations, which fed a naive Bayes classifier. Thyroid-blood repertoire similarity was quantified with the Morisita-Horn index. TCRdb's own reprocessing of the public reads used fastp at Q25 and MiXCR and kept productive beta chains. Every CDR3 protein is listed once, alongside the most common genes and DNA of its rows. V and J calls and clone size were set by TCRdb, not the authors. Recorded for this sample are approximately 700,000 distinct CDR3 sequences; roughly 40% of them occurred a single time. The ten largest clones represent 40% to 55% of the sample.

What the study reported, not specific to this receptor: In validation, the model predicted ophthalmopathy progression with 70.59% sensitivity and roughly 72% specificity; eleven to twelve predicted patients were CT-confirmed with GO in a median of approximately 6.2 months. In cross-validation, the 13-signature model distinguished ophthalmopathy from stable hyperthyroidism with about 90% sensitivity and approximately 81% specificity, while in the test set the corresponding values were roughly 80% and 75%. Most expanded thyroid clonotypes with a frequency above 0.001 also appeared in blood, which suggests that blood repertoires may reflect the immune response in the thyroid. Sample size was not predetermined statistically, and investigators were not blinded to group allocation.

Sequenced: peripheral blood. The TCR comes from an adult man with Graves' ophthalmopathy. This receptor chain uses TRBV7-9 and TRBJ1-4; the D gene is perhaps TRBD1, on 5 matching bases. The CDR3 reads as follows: CASSGAWPAGEKLFF. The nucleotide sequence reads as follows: TGTGCCAGCAGTGGGGCTTGGCCCGCAGGGGAAAAACTGTTTTTT.